A single TCR beta chain is shown here with its context. This clonotype came up many times. Its antigen target is currently unknown. There are no base qualities to consult, and no much larger clone falls within one base. V was cut back by 3 bases and J by 0 bases, leaving a gap of 12 bases between them. The germline V gene encodes CDR1 DFQATT and CDR2 SNEGSKA (reference sequence). From cysteine to phenylalanine, the CDR3 is 15 amino acids long. The CDR3 DNA has 45 bases and is translated from base 1. Ophthalmopathy patients had moderately to severely active disease, with a Clinical Activity Score of 3 or more, a NOSPECS grade of 4 or more, and a disease duration of less than 3 months. Any patient with an uncontrolled infection, another autoimmune disease, pregnancy or lactation was excluded. Diagnoses were based on clinical symptoms, serum thyroxine and TRAb, thyroid ultrasound and orbital computed tomography. PBMCs were separated from about 10 ml of fresh peripheral blood using Ficoll-Paque density gradient centrifugation. Trizol reagent was used to extract total RNA, and RNA quality was then checked on an Agilent 2100 Bioanalyzer.

The entry originates in a study of T cells in Graves' hyperthyroidism and ophthalmopathy (dated by TCRdb to between 2018 and 2021). Concerning the study at large: Peripheral blood was collected at initial diagnosis, before any treatment. TCR V-J signatures able to tell the groups apart were searched for in a discovery cohort of 100 or so patients, of whom around 42 had Graves' ophthalmopathy and about 60 had stable Graves' hyperthyroidism. An independent validation cohort of under 20 hyperthyroidism patients and 17 patients who later progressed to ophthalmopathy tested prospective prediction of ophthalmopathy. The roughly 91 discovery patients were randomly divided into training and test sets at a 7:3 ratio. The study also compared thyroid tissue and blood T-cell repertoires from several Graves' hyperthyroidism patients. After blood sampling, hyperthyroidism patients were treated with methimazole at a starting dose of 30 mg daily, and ophthalmopathy patients were treated with high-dose intravenous methylprednisolone. According to the paper, TCR Vbeta CDR3 sequencing was carried out on about 140 peripheral blood samples, which came from approximately 43 ophthalmopathy, about 75 hyperthyroidism and approximately 17 progressor patients.

TCR beta CDR3 regions were amplified from RNA transcripts. The first round of RT-PCR for the TCR CDR3 was performed with the HTBI primer set and the Qiagen OneStep RT-PCR kit. Libraries were constructed in a second round of multiplex PCR, after which size selection and purification were carried out. Paired-end sequencing of the libraries was performed with 100 bp reads on an Illumina HiSeq2000. From the authors' description of their analysis: SOAPnuke was used to process the raw data, with reads discarded if the reads contained adapters or uncalled bases, had a mean Phred below 15, or lacked an exact constant-primer or identifier match. High-quality paired reads were merged using COPE v1.2.5, and each unique nucleotide sequence was defined as a clonotype. MiTCR v1.1 was used to align clonotypes to the IMGT TRBV, TRBD and TRBJ reference segments. Only V-J combinations with frequency above 0.0001, covering 99.2% of repertoires, were analysed. A TCS score was defined as the ratio of F50 (clonal expansion) to E x V (chaos), with BLOSUM62-based TCRdist applied between CDR3 peptides within each V-J. Welch's t-statistics and random forest reduced approximately 520 V-J features to 13, which were used in a naive Bayes classifier (R e1071). Through fastp at Q25 and MiXCR, TCRdb rebuilt clones from the public reads, retaining in-frame beta chains. Every distinct CDR3 protein forms one entry, paired with its most common genes and DNA. In this record, the V and J calls reflect TCRdb's handling and not the investigators' own analysis. Within this sample are 360,000 or so distinct CDR3 sequences, with 15% to 20% of them counted one time only. The ten biggest clones cover about a sixth of the sample.

Overall study results and their limits: Sample size was not statistically predetermined, and investigators were not blinded to group allocation. Most expanded thyroid clonotypes (frequency above 0.001) were also detected in blood, suggesting blood repertoires may reflect thyroid immune responses. In validation, progression to ophthalmopathy was predicted by the model with around 70% sensitivity and about 72% specificity, a median of around 5.9 months before onset. A model built on a 13 V-J signature distinguished ophthalmopathy from stable hyperthyroidism, reaching 85% to 90% sensitivity and under 84% specificity in cross-validation and 80%/75% in testing.

Material for sequencing was blood. The receptor chain draws on TRBV20-1 and TRBJ2-4; TRBD2 is perhaps the D gene, given 6 matching bases. This clonotype originated in a woman in her thirties or forties with Graves' ophthalmopathy. The nucleotides read TGCAGTGCTAGCGGCGGGGAATTAGCCAAAAACATTCAGTACTTC. It translates as CSASGGELAKNIQYF.